A single sample is the source of the 30 T cell receptor beta chains below, sequenced in a study of T cell repertoires in cytomegalovirus infection. MiXCR, applied by TCRdb to the reads, yields one record per CDR3 protein. The sample comprises about 180,000 distinct CDR3 sequences, about 15% of which are singletons, and over 25% rests with the top ten. The sample consisted of PBMCs. Receptors originate from a human donor in good health (CMV status not recorded). Some clones in this sample may be carry-over from other donors' samples.

The chain carries TRBV11-2 and TRBJ1-1; no reliable D call. Per germline, CDR1 SGHAT and CDR2 FQNNGV. V was cut by 2 bases and J by 4 bases, with 11 bases left in between. The CDR3 is 14 amino acids. The CDR3 loop reads CASSLYGVGTEAFF. CDR3 bases: TGTGCCAGCAGCTTATATGGGGTGGGCACTGAAGCTTTCTTT. The full variable domain, in which reference TRBV11-2 and TRBJ1-1 provide the parts outside the CDR3, is EAGVAQSPRYKIIEKRQSVAFWCNPISGHATLYWYQQILGQGPKLLIQFQNNGVVDDSQLPKDRFSAERLKGVDSTLKIQPAKLEDSAVYLCASSLYGVGTEAFFGQGTRLTVV.

This rearrangement joins TRBV30 to TRBJ2-3; D possibly uses TRBD1 or TRBD2 (5 bases each). The CDR3 has 16 residues. Germline values: CDR1 GTSNPN, CDR2 SVGIG (reference sequence). With 5 bases removed from V and 0 bases from J, the gap between germline ends came to 18 bases. CDR3 sequence: CAWRRTGAMSTDTQYF. CDR3 coding DNA: TGTGCCTGGCGCAGGACCGGGGCGATGAGCACAGATACGCAGTATTTT.

This clonotype appeared a few times. The chain is built from TRBV20-1 and TRBJ1-6; 10 bases agree with TRBD1. There are 14 residues in the CDR3. V shed 5 bases, J shed 9 bases, and the junction held 7 bases outside the gene matches. Germline values: CDR1 DFQATT, CDR2 SNEGSKA (reference sequence). The CDR3 nucleotides read TGCAGTGCTTGGGACAGGGGCGAATCTTCACCCCTCCACTTT. Translating gives CSAWDRGESSPLHF.

V is TRBV19 and J is TRBJ2-2, with D possibly matching TRBD1 (6 bases). V was clipped by 4 bases and J by 0 bases, with 12 bases between them. CDR1 is LNHDA and CDR2 is SQIVND in the germline V gene (reference sequence). The CDR3 has 16 residues. CDR3 nucleotide sequence: TGTGCCAGTAGTAATGGACAGTCGACGAACACCGGGGAGCTGTTTTTT. Protein product: CASSNGQSTNTGELFF.

This chain connects TRBV7-4 to TRBJ2-5, with 9 bases fitting TRBD2. V lost 4 bases, J lost 4 bases, and 4 bases stayed unmatched. The CDR3 extends over 14 amino acids. Germline CDR1 is SGHVT and CDR2 is SQSDAQ. The CDR3 spells CASSSDSGRETQYF. The CDR3 nucleotides read TGTGCCAGCAGCTCCGATAGCGGGAGAGAGACCCAGTACTTC.

This clonotype was observed many times. The CDR3 nucleotides are TGTGCCAGCAGCCAGGGCTTCCGGGACAGGGAGGTCCGCGAGCAGTACTTC. The encoded protein is CASSQGFRDREVREQYF. This sequence joins TRBV14 and TRBJ2-7, with 9 bases matching TRBD1. The trim removed 3 bases at V and 6 bases at J, leaving 15 bases unmatched. Germline V gives CDR1 SGHDN, CDR2 FVKESK. CDR3 length: 17 residues.

This clonotype was seen at least ten times. The CDR3 DNA follows: TGTGCCAGCAGCCCCCTAGACAGGGATAGCAATCAGCCCCAGCATTTT. Its protein product is CASSPLDRDSNQPQHF. The chain joins TRBV11-2 to TRBJ1-5; 7 bases align to TRBD1. The germline V gene has CDR1 SGHAT and CDR2 FQNNGV. The CDR3 totals 16 residues. J gave up 0 bases and V 5 bases, and 7 bases lay outside the gene matches.

The rearrangement links TRBV20-1 to TRBJ2-7; D call uncertain. With 7 bases removed from V and 3 bases from J, the gap between germline ends came to 19 bases. Germline lookup yields CDR1 DFQATT and CDR2 SNEGSKA (reference sequence). The CDR3 runs 14 residues. In DNA form, the CDR3 reads TGCAGTGGGGCCCTTACACAGAATTACTACGAGCAGTACTTC. Translation: CSGALTQNYYEQYF.

This clonotype came up a few times. The rearrangement joins TRBV14 to TRBJ2-7; 11 bases match TRBD2. Germline V lookup: CDR1 SGHDN, CDR2 FVKESK. This CDR3 contains 14 residues. V gave up 6 bases and J gave up 4 bases; unmatched junction bases: 5. The DNA for the CDR3 is TGTGCCAGCAGACTAACTAGCGGGAGTTACGAGCAGTACTTC. It codes for CASRLTSGSYEQYF.

This clonotype was counted at least ten times. The chain links TRBV7-8 to TRBJ1-5; D unclear. Germline CDR1 is SGHVS and CDR2 is FQNEAQ. Trimming left V 2 bases short and J 8 bases short, with 19 bases between. This CDR3 region has 16 residues. The chain's CDR3 is CASSLRRSRSDEPQHF. DNA for the CDR3: TGTGCCAGCAGCTTAAGAAGATCACGATCTGATGAGCCCCAGCATTTT.

Regarding this clonotype: Being one base from a much bigger clone, this may be a read error. This sequence joins TRBV7-9 and TRBJ2-5; D is perhaps TRBD2 (7 bases). This CDR3 has 17 amino acids. Germline V gene sequence: CDR1 SEHNR, CDR2 FQNEAQ (reference sequence). Between the trimmed V and J ends, which lost 6 bases and 2 bases, there was a span of 22 bases. The CDR3 loop reads CASRPPRGAVPQETQYF. The CDR3, as DNA: TGTGCCAGCAGGCCCCCACGGGGGGCGGTTCCTCAAGAGACCCAGTACTTC. The full variable domain, completed using reference TRBV7-9 and TRBJ2-5, is DTGVSQNPRHKITKRGQNVTFRCDPISEHNRLYWYRQTLGQGPEFLTYFQNEAQLEKSRLLSDRFSAERPKGSFSTLEIQRTEQGDSAMYLCASRPPRGAVPQETQYFGPGTRLLVL.

Only a few counts were recorded for this clonotype. The genes are TRBV28 and TRBJ1-2; D remains unclear. This CDR3 is built from 14 residues. Germline V gene lookup returns CDR1 MDHEN and CDR2 SYDVKM. Trimming pared 5 bases from V and 8 bases from J, leaving 18 bases between. CDR3 sequence reads: CASSPHSGPRGYTF. CDR3 in DNA: TGTGCCAGCAGTCCACACTCTGGACCCCGGGGCTACACCTTC.

This chain joins TRBV5-1 and TRBJ2-7, with D maybe TRBD1 (5 bases). The CDR3 length is 15 residues. Germline-derived CDR1 and CDR2 are SGHRS and YFSETQ. Trimming left V 0 bases short and J 5 bases short, with 15 bases between. The CDR3 DNA reads as TGCGCCAGCAGCTTGGAGTTTGGGGCTGGGGACGAGCAGTACTTC. Translation gives CASSLEFGAGDEQYF.

This clonotype was picked up many times. The genes are TRBV11-2 and TRBJ1-1; 9 nucleotides agree with TRBD1. The V gene end was trimmed by 5 bases and the J gene end by 1 base; junction bases not matched to a gene: 8. The CDR3 has 16 residues. The V gene's germline CDR1 is SGHAT and CDR2 FQNNGV. This CDR3 is CASSIPGTGRNTEAFF. In DNA form, the CDR3 reads TGTGCCAGCAGCATTCCCGGGACAGGGCGGAACACTGAAGCTTTCTTT.

Only a few counts were recorded for this clonotype. This chain uses TRBV7-8 with TRBJ2-3; D remains ambiguous. The CDR3 extends over 12 amino acids. V lost 4 bases to trimming and J lost 3 bases, with 5 bases between them. The germline V gene encodes CDR1 SGHVS and CDR2 FQNEAQ. The CDR3 DNA follows: TGTGCCAGCAGCTCCTTAACAGATACGCAGTATTTT. Encoded protein: CASSSLTDTQYF.

This clonotype was found a few times. This sequence joins TRBV7-1 and TRBJ2-2; perhaps TRBD2 as D (6 bases). TRBV7-1 is an ORF for which the function is uncertain. Trimming removed 3 bases at V and 1 base at J, with 15 bases between. The CDR3 extends over 17 amino acids. This CDR3 reads CASSSQADGGNTGELFF. Here the CDR3 DNA reads TGTGCCAGCAGCTCCCAAGCGGACGGGGGGAACACCGGGGAGCTGTTTTTT.

In its sample, this clonotype was seen many times. The chain carries TRBV2 and TRBJ1-2; tentatively, D is TRBD1 (5 bases). The CDR3 sequence is 12 residues long. Germline lookup yields CDR1 SNHLY and CDR2 FYNNEI. V gave up 6 bases and J gave up 4 bases, with 9 bases separating them. The CDR3 loop is CASSLTAYGYTF. CDR3 coding DNA: TGTGCCAGCAGCCTGACAGCCTATGGCTACACCTTC.

In this sample, this clonotype turned up many times. The rearrangement links TRBV27 to TRBJ1-2, with 9 bases aligning to TRBD1. The CDR3 runs to 15 residues. V lost 6 bases, J lost 3 bases, and 8 bases stayed unmatched. The germline gives CDR1 MNHEY, CDR2 SMNVEV (reference sequence). DNA of the CDR3: TGTGCCAGCAGCAACGACAGGGGGGGATACTATGGCTACACCTTC. Translation gives CASSNDRGGYYGYTF.

This clonotype showed up many times. The chain links TRBV27 to TRBJ1-3; tentative D call: TRBD1 (5 bases). V lost 9 bases and J 0 bases, leaving 12 bases between the germline ends. Germline loops: CDR1 MNHEY, CDR2 SMNVEV (reference sequence). The CDR3 has 14 residues. CDR3 DNA sequence: TGTGCCAGTGGGGCCGCGAGCTCTGGAAACACCATATATTTT. Amino acid sequence: CASGAASSGNTIYF.

A few counts support this clonotype. The chain recombines TRBV7-8 with TRBJ2-1, with TRBD1 identical over 8 bases. The CDR3 totals 16 residues. Germline V lookup: CDR1 SGHVS, CDR2 FQNEAQ. Trimming took 5 bases from V and 10 from J; bases not matched to a gene: 16. The CDR3 region is CASSPLTRTGPWEQFF. The CDR3 region has the DNA TGTGCCAGCAGCCCTCTAACACGGACAGGGCCTTGGGAGCAGTTCTTC.

The table lists this clonotype with many counts. V is TRBV7-2 and J is TRBJ1-1; D unresolved. Trimming left V 1 base short and J 1 base short, with 13 bases between. Germline V gene lookup returns CDR1 SGHTA and CDR2 FQGNSA. This CDR3 region has 16 residues. The CDR3 DNA follows: TGTGCCAGCAGCTTAGGAGTTATAGCGAAGAACACTGAAGCTTTCTTT. This gives the protein CASSLGVIAKNTEAFF.

The sample holds one count of this clonotype. The chain links TRBV24-1 to TRBJ2-2, with D perhaps assigned TRBD1 or TRBD2 (5 bases each). V gave up 0 bases and J gave up 2 bases, with 6 bases separating them. CDR3 length equals 15 residues. From germline, CDR1 is KGHDR and CDR2 SFDVKD. The CDR3 DNA reads TGTGCCACCAGTGATTTGCGGGACAACACCGGGGAGCTGTTTTTT. Its translation is CATSDLRDNTGELFF.

This clonotype has at least ten counts. The chain has TRBV7-2 and TRBJ2-7; D is ambiguous. This CDR3 comprises 13 residues. V gave up 5 bases and J gave up 5 bases, with 13 bases separating them. Germline V gives CDR1 SGHTA, CDR2 FQGNSA. In DNA form, the CDR3 reads TGTGCCAGCAGCCGGACCCTCCTCAACGAGCAGTACTTC. Translated: CASSRTLLNEQYF. The full variable domain, its missing parts supplied by reference TRBV7-2 and TRBJ2-7, is GAGVSQSPSNKVTEKGKDVELRCDPISGHTALYWYRQSLGQGLEFLIYFQGNSAPDKSGLPSDRFSAERTGGSVSTLTIQRTQQEDSAVYLCASSRTLLNEQYFGPGTRLTVT.

CDR3 in amino acids: CASSPVWGSGAQSGGYTF. The CDR3 nucleotides read TGTGCCAGCAGCCCGGTCTGGGGGAGCGGGGCGCAATCGGGAGGCTACACCTTC. This sequence joins TRBV6-2 or TRBV6-3 and TRBJ1-2; D possibly corresponds to TRBD1 (5 bases). The CDR3 extends over 18 amino acids. The ends were cut back, 6 bases at V and 8 bases at J, with 31 bases in the middle. CDR1 and CDR2 (germline): MNHEY, SVGEGT.

The V call is TRBV15, the J call TRBJ2-2; D is uncertain. V shed 3 bases and J shed 5 bases, with 13 bases lying between them. The CDR3 is 15 amino acids. Looked up from germline, CDR1 is LNHNV and CDR2 is YYDKDF (reference sequence). The CDR3 protein is CATSSPLVETGELFF. DNA of the CDR3: TGTGCCACCAGCAGCCCCCTGGTGGAAACCGGGGAGCTGTTTTTT.

The CDR3 sequence is CASSKTSETQETQYF. The CDR3, as DNA: TGTGCCAGCAGCAAGACTAGCGAGACCCAAGAGACCCAGTACTTC. This rearrangement joins TRBV5-4 to TRBJ2-5, with 8 positions matching TRBD2. This CDR3 has 15 residues. V shed 4 bases and J 1 base; nucleotides not matched to a gene: 6. Germline V gives CDR1 SGHNT, CDR2 YYREEE (reference sequence). Full variable domain (missing parts from reference TRBV5-4 and TRBJ2-5): ETGVTQSPTHLIKTRGQQVTLRCSSQSGHNTVSWYQQALGQGPQFIFQYYREEENGRGNFPPRFSGLQFPNYSSELNVNALELDDSALYLCASSKTSETQETQYFGPGTRLLVL.

Only a few counts were recorded for this clonotype. The V and J genes are TRBV20-1 and TRBJ2-5, with 7 bases matching TRBD2. Germline loops: CDR1 DFQATT, CDR2 SNEGSKA (reference sequence). The CDR3 has 15 residues. V dropped 0 bases and J dropped 5; count of bases not matched to a gene: 9. The CDR3 coding sequence is TGCAGTGCTAGAGAGAGGATAAGCGGGACGGAGACCCAGTACTTC. Encoded protein: CSARERISGTETQYF.

This clonotype occurred many times. The chain employs TRBV15 and TRBJ2-7, with 11 positions matching TRBD2. The CDR3 runs to 18 residues. CDR1 is LNHNV and CDR2 is YYDKDF in the germline V gene (reference sequence). Trimming took 2 bases from V and 0 from J; bases not matched to a gene: 9. CDR3 in DNA: TGTGCCACCAGCAGACCCGGGACTAGCGGATTATCCTCCTACGAGCAGTACTTC. It codes for CATSRPGTSGLSSYEQYF.

The V gene is TRBV4-3, the J gene TRBJ2-5, with D perhaps TRBD1 (6 bases). The CDR3 is 13 amino acids. The germline V gene encodes CDR1 LGHNA and CDR2 YSLEER. V lost 1 base, J lost 5 bases, and 8 bases lay in between. CDR3 sequence reads: CASSQGTVETQYF. The DNA of the CDR3 is TGCGCCAGCAGCCAAGGGACAGTGGAGACCCAGTACTTC.

This clonotype was seen repeatedly, ten times or more. The chain employs TRBV7-3 and TRBJ2-6; no firm D call. Deletions cut 4 bases from V and 0 bases from J, with 7 bases between. This CDR3 spans 15 amino acids. Germline CDR1 SGHTA, CDR2 FQGTGA. The chain's CDR3 is CASSSQDSGANVLTF. The CDR3 coding sequence is TGTGCCAGCAGCTCCCAGGACTCTGGGGCCAACGTCCTGACTTTC.